The T cell receptor beta chain described here comes from a study of blood T cell repertoires in COVID-19. Study-level background: Acute and convalescent COVID-19 specimens originated in the United States, Italy and Spain.

Trimming at V came to 10 bases and at J to 2 bases, leaving 9 bases not matched to a gene. From germline, CDR1 is LGHNT and CDR2 FRNRAP. The CDR3 loop spans 14 amino acids. The repertoire was sequenced with immunoSEQ multiplex PCR; TCRdb's copy has only in-frame clones and lacks some. The data hold roughly 340,000 clones, with around nine tenths observed a single time. The sequenced material came from peripheral blood. The sequence was collected from a woman in her 70s with COVID-19, enrolled during active disease. The V and J genes are TRBV12-5 and TRBJ2-7; 9 bases agree with TRBD1. CDR3 amino acids: CATKGTGNAYEQYF. CDR3 nucleotide sequence: TGTGCTACAAAAGGGACAGGGAACGCCTACGAGCAGTACTTC.